This T cell receptor beta chain stems from a study of cytomegalovirus exposure and HLA in healthy donors. In the study overall: The 90 to 150 validation repertoires matched the 600 to 700 first-cohort repertoires in platform, a later analysis reported. Study-level results: Specificity for CMV antigens was confirmed in vitro for three of the CMV-associated chains. The authors enumerated 150 to 200 TCR beta chains as linked to cytomegalovirus. Rarity held for most TCR sequences, but there were some public TCRs that occurred in many donors.

This clone has just one count. Its target is unknown. CDR3 length equals 15 residues. The germline V gene encodes CDR1 MNHNS and CDR2 SASEGT. The J segment lost 11 bases and the V segment lost 3 bases, leaving 13 bases of the junction unmatched. Sequencing was performed with immunoSEQ multiplex PCR; in TCRdb, only in-frame clones are kept and a portion is missing. Among about 57,000 clones listed, around 89% were seen once. Sample: PBMCs. V and J are TRBV6-1 and TRBJ2-1; 7 nucleotides line up with TRBD1. The TCR comes from a woman between 18 and 29 years old in good health and CMV-seronegative. CDR3: CASSEDTDRTLKQFF. The CDR3 DNA is TGTGCCAGCAGTGAGGACACGGACAGGACCCTCAAGCAGTTCTTC.